Included here is one T cell receptor (beta chain) sequence, with context. Its target is not known. This record belongs to a study of cytomegalovirus exposure and HLA in healthy donors. Looking at the study overall: A prior study identified approximately 120 million unique TCR beta sequences from 190 million or so T cells.

V was clipped by 3 bases and J by 7 bases; unmatched bases: 4. The CDR3 loop spans 14 amino acids. Germline loops: CDR1 SNHLY, CDR2 FYNNEI. Study-level results: In an earlier analysis, productive rearrangement rates for most beta V segments clustered near 87% or 30%. Cytomegalovirus-associated TCR beta chains were listed, numbering approximately 150. Reported findings show TCR beta sequences accurately forecast HLA-A and HLA-B alleles in most subjects.

13 Jbeta primers and 60 Vbeta primers were used for the PCR. Using immunoSEQ multiplex PCR, the repertoire was profiled, and TCRdb retains in-frame clones only, with some absent. The table shows roughly 93,000 clones, with around 80% occurring only once. The J gene is TRBJ1-4, the V gene TRBV2; the match to TRBD1 covers 8 bases. This TCR was sampled from a young man in good health and CMV-seronegative. Sample: PBMCs. The CDR3 coding sequence is TGTGCCAGCAGTGATCGGACAGGGAGTGAAAAACTGTTTTTT. Amino acid sequence: CASSDRTGSEKLFF.